A selection of T cell receptor beta chains follows, all from one sample in a study of blood T cell repertoires in COVID-19. TCRdb's table, derived via immunoSEQ multiplex PCR, lists solely in-frame clones and lacks some. The profile covers 390,000 or so clones, with approximately 87% appearing a single time and roughly 10% taken by the ten largest. Source material: PBMCs or T cells enriched from blood (not recorded which). The receptors shown here come from a woman between 45 and 60 years old who had recovered from COVID-19. Each CDR3 is given with its conserved first and last residue. The D gene is left open where the match is weak. Rows may omit the clone size; those that give it use once, few, many or a size class.

CDR3 protein: CASSLGRGAADTQYF
CDR3 DNA: TGTGCCAGCAGCTTAGGGCGGGGGGCCGCAGATACGCAGTATTTT
CDR3 length: 15
clone size: few
V gene: TRBV7-2
J gene: TRBJ2-3
D gene: TRBD2

CDR3 protein: CSATKNYGYTF
CDR3 DNA: TGCAGTGCTACAAAAAACTATGGCTACACCTTC
CDR3 length: 11
clone size: NA
V gene: TRBV20-1
J gene: TRBJ1-2
D gene: NA

CDR3 protein: CASSLTLGQVYGYTF
CDR3 DNA: TGTGCCAGCAGCCTGACTTTGGGACAGGTCTATGGCTACACCTTC
CDR3 length: 15
clone size: NA
V gene: TRBV28
J gene: TRBJ1-2
D gene: TRBD1

CDR3 protein: CASSLDTAGTGELFF
CDR3 DNA: TGCGCCAGCAGCTTGGACACGGCGGGGACTGGGGAGCTGTTTTTT
CDR3 length: 15
clone size: NA
V gene: TRBV5-1
J gene: TRBJ2-2
D gene: NA

CDR3 protein: CASSESWPGVYF
CDR3 DNA: TGTGCCAGCAGTGAAAGTTGGCCAGGGGTATATTTT
CDR3 length: 12
clone size: NA
V gene: TRBV6-1
J gene: TRBJ1-3
D gene: NA

CDR3 protein: CASSITEGQKDNYGYTF
CDR3 DNA: TGTGCCAGTAGTATAACCGAGGGACAGAAAGATAACTATGGCTACACCTTC
CDR3 length: 17
clone size: NA
V gene: TRBV19
J gene: TRBJ1-2
D gene: TRBD1

CDR3 protein: CASSPTSGGTYEQYF
CDR3 DNA: TGCGCCAGCAGCCCCACTAGCGGGGGCACCTACGAGCAGTACTTC
CDR3 length: 15
clone size: NA
V gene: TRBV4-3
J gene: TRBJ2-7
D gene: TRBD2

CDR3 protein: CATSDGRRLDGYTF
CDR3 DNA: TGTGCCACCAGTGATGGGAGGCGTCTGGATGGCTACACCTTC
CDR3 length: 14
clone size: NA
V gene: TRBV24-1
J gene: TRBJ1-2
D gene: NA

CDR3 protein: CASSEVPGGINGYTF
CDR3 DNA: TGTGCCAGCAGTGAAGTCCCAGGGGGAATAAATGGCTACACCTTC
CDR3 length: 15
clone size: NA
V gene: TRBV2
J gene: TRBJ1-2
D gene: TRBD1

CDR3 protein: CASSIHKGQGYEQYF
CDR3 DNA: TGTGCCAGTAGTATACATAAGGGACAGGGTTACGAGCAGTACTTC
CDR3 length: 15
clone size: NA
V gene: TRBV19
J gene: TRBJ2-7
D gene: TRBD1

CDR3 protein: CASSPGTAARYTF
CDR3 DNA: TGTGCCAGCAGCCCAGGGACAGCCGCGCGCTACACCTTC
CDR3 length: 13
clone size: NA
V gene: TRBV14
J gene: TRBJ1-2
D gene: TRBD1

CDR3 protein: CASSPAPGQGRRKLFF
CDR3 DNA: TGTGCCAGCAGCCCCGCGCCCGGACAGGGGCGTAGAAAACTGTTTTTT
CDR3 length: 16
clone size: NA
V gene: TRBV7-9
J gene: TRBJ1-4
D gene: TRBD1

CDR3 protein: CASSEPRAGWAYEQYF
CDR3 DNA: TGTGCCAGCAGTGAGCCCCGAGCAGGTTGGGCCTACGAGCAGTACTTC
CDR3 length: 16
clone size: NA
V gene: TRBV6-1
J gene: TRBJ2-7
D gene: NA

CDR3 protein: CAISESTVEQYF
CDR3 DNA: TGTGCCATCAGTGAGTCGACTGTCGAGCAGTACTTC
CDR3 length: 12
clone size: NA
V gene: TRBV10-3
J gene: TRBJ2-7
D gene: NA

CDR3 protein: CASSLPGQQETQYF
CDR3 DNA: TGCGCCAGCAGCCTCCCGGGACAGCAAGAGACCCAGTACTTC
CDR3 length: 14
clone size: NA
V gene: TRBV5-1
J gene: TRBJ2-5
D gene: TRBD1

CDR3 protein: CAIARAGGSEQYF
CDR3 DNA: TGTGCCATTGCAAGGGCGGGGGGCAGCGAGCAGTACTTC
CDR3 length: 13
clone size: once
V gene: TRBV6-5
J gene: TRBJ2-7
D gene: TRBD2

CDR3 protein: CASSLVGRPQHF
CDR3 DNA: TGTGCCAGCAGCTTAGTAGGGAGGCCCCAGCATTTT
CDR3 length: 12
clone size: NA
V gene: TRBV7-9
J gene: TRBJ1-5
D gene: NA

CDR3 protein: CASSVSLLNTEAFF
CDR3 DNA: TGTGCCAGCAGCGTTAGCCTTCTGAACACTGAAGCTTTCTTT
CDR3 length: 14
clone size: NA
V gene: TRBV3-1/TRBV3-2
J gene: TRBJ1-1
D gene: NA

CDR3 protein: CASSQFDRGTKNIQYF
CDR3 DNA: TGCGCCAGCAGCCAATTTGACAGGGGGACCAAAAACATTCAGTACTTC
CDR3 length: 16
clone size: once
V gene: TRBV4-3
J gene: TRBJ2-4
D gene: TRBD1

CDR3 protein: CASSLSPPGAQYF
CDR3 DNA: TGTGCCAGCAGTTTATCTCCCCCGGGTGCGCAGTATTTT
CDR3 length: 13
clone size: NA
V gene: TRBV28
J gene: TRBJ2-3
D gene: NA

CDR3 protein: CASSLPGQGNTEAFF
CDR3 DNA: TGTGCCAGCAGCTTACCTGGACAGGGGAACACTGAAGCTTTCTTT
CDR3 length: 15
clone size: once
V gene: TRBV7-8
J gene: TRBJ1-1
D gene: TRBD1

CDR3 protein: CATSRDWARAFF
CDR3 DNA: TGTGCCACCAGCAGAGATTGGGCTCGAGCTTTCTTT
CDR3 length: 12
clone size: NA
V gene: TRBV15
J gene: TRBJ1-1
D gene: NA

CDR3 protein: CASSFGESNYGYTF
CDR3 DNA: TGCGCCAGCAGCTTTGGGGAGTCCAACTATGGCTACACCTTC
CDR3 length: 14
clone size: NA
V gene: TRBV5-1
J gene: TRBJ1-2
D gene: NA

CDR3 protein: CASSPQSGARYEKLFF
CDR3 DNA: TGTGCCAGCTCACCACAGTCAGGGGCGCGGTATGAAAAACTGTTTTTT
CDR3 length: 16
clone size: NA
V gene: TRBV18
J gene: TRBJ1-4
D gene: NA

CDR3 protein: CASSTTWGGTEAFF
CDR3 DNA: TGTGCCAGCAGCACAACGTGGGGAGGGACTGAAGCTTTCTTT
CDR3 length: 14
clone size: NA
V gene: TRBV3-1/TRBV3-2
J gene: TRBJ1-1
D gene: NA

CDR3 protein: CASLGGTEAFF
CDR3 DNA: TGTGCCAGCCTGGGGGGCACTGAAGCTTTCTTT
CDR3 length: 11
clone size: NA
V gene: TRBV6-5
J gene: TRBJ1-1
D gene: NA

CDR3 protein: CASSLWFGVGGYTF
CDR3 DNA: TGTGCCAGCAGCTTGTGGTTTGGAGTTGGTGGCTACACCTTC
CDR3 length: 14
clone size: NA
V gene: TRBV5-6
J gene: TRBJ1-2
D gene: NA

CDR3 protein: CASRGGPANEKLFF
CDR3 DNA: TGTGCCAGCAGGGGGGGACCCGCTAATGAAAAACTGTTTTTT
CDR3 length: 14
clone size: few
V gene: TRBV28
J gene: TRBJ1-4
D gene: NA

CDR3 protein: CASSFYNYGYTF
CDR3 DNA: TGTGCCAGCAGTTTCTATAACTATGGCTACACCTTC
CDR3 length: 12
clone size: NA
V gene: TRBV28
J gene: TRBJ1-2
D gene: NA